Sequencing of this T cell receptor (beta chain) was carried out in a study of shared clonotypes between healthy human individuals. Each PCR replicate run on unsorted PBMC took in about 0.3 ug DNA, roughly 32,000 T cell genomes. Using immunoSEQ multiplex PCR, the repertoire was profiled, and TCRdb retains in-frame clones only, with some absent. The sample yields fewer than 600,000 clones, 70% to 80% seen once. This CDR3 has 14 amino acids. Germline lookup yields CDR1 SEHNR and CDR2 FQNEAQ (reference sequence). The V and J ends lost 5 bases and 5 bases respectively, with 15 bases between them. As concerns this clone: A read error is the likely source, as a far larger clone sits one nucleotide away.

This chain joins TRBV7-9 and TRBJ2-5; D unresolved. This TCR was sampled from a middle-aged woman in good health. Some clones in this sample may be carry-over from other donors' samples. Material: PBMCs. The CDR3 DNA reads TGTGCCAGCAGCGAGGACGCCGGATGGGAGACCCAGTACTTC. This gives the protein CASSEDAGWETQYF.